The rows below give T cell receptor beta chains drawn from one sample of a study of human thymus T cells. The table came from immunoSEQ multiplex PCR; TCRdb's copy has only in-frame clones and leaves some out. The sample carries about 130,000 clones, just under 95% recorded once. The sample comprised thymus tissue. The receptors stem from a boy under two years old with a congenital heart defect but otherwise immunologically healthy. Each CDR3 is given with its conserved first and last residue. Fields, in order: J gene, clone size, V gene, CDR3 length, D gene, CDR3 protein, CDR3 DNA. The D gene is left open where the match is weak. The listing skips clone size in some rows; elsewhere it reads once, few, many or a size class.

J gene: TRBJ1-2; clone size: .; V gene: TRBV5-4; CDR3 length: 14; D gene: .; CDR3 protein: CASSLDTTNYGYTF; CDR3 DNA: TGTGCCAGCAGTCTAGACACGACTAACTATGGCTACACCTTC
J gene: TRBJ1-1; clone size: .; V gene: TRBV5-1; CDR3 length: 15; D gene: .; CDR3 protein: CASSPVEGGSTEAFF; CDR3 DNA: TGCGCCAGCAGCCCCGTCGAGGGTGGCAGCACTGAAGCTTTCTTT
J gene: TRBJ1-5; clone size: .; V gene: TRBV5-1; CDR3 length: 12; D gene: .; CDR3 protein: CASLRPARQEHF; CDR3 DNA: TGCGCCAGCCTCCGGCCCGCGCGACAGGAGCATTTT
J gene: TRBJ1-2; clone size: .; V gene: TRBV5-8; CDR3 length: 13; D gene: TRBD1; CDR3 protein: CASSWTGWDGYTF; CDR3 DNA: TGTGCCAGCAGCTGGACAGGGTGGGATGGCTACACCTTC
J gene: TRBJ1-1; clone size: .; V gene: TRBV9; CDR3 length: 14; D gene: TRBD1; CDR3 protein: CASSPMTGSTEAFF; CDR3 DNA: TGTGCCAGCAGCCCTATGACAGGGTCCACTGAAGCTTTCTTT
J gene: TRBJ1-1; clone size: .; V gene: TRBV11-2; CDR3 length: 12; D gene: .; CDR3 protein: CASSLWDTEAFF; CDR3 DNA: TGTGCCAGCAGCTTATGGGACACTGAAGCTTTCTTT
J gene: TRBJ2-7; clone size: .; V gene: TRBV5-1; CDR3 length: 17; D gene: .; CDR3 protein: CASSVEGGGELSYEQYF; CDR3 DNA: TGCGCCAGCAGCGTGGAAGGCGGGGGCGAACTCTCCTACGAGCAGTACTTC
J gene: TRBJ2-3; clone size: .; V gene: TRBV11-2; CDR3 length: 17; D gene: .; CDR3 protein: CASSLGPAGASSDTQYF; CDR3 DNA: TGTGCCAGCAGCTTAGGCCCAGCGGGTGCCTCCTCGGATACGCAGTATTTT
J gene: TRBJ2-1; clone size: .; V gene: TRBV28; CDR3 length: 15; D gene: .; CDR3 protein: CASSIHDRSRNEQFF; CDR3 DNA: TGTGCCAGCAGCATTCACGACAGGTCCCGCAATGAGCAGTTCTTC
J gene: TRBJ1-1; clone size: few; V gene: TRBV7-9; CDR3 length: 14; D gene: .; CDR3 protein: CASSLRGGDTEAFF; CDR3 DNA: TGTGCCAGCAGCTTAAGGGGAGGGGACACTGAAGCTTTCTTT
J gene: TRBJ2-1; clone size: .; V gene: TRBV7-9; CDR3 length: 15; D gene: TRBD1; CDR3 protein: CASSSYGTGDNEQFF; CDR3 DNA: TGTGCCAGCAGCTCGTACGGGACAGGGGACAATGAGCAGTTCTTC
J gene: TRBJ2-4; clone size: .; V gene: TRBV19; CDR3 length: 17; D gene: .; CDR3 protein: CASSIDSGTAGENIQYF; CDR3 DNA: TGTGCCAGTAGTATAGATAGCGGAACGGCCGGGGAAAACATTCAGTACTTC
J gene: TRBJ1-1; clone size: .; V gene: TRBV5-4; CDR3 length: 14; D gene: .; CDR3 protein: CASSFRGRNTEAFF; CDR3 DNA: TGTGCCAGCAGCTTTCGGGGGCGAAACACTGAAGCTTTCTTT
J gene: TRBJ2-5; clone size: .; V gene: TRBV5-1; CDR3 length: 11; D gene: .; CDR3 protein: CASSLWETQYF; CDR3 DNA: TGCGCCAGCAGCCTCTGGGAGACCCAGTACTTC
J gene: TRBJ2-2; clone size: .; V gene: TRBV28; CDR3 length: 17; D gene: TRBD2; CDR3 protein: CASSLRGGGALLGELFF; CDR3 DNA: TGTGCCAGCAGTTTAAGAGGCGGGGGGGCTCTTCTCGGGGAGCTGTTTTTT
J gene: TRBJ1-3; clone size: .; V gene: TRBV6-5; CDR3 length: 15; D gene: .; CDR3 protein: CASSWQGRPGNTIYF; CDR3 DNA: TGTGCCAGCAGTTGGCAGGGGAGGCCTGGAAACACCATATATTTT
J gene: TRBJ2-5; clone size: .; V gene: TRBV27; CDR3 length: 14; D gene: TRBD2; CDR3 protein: CASGTSGPVKTQYF; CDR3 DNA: TGTGCCAGCGGGACTAGCGGTCCTGTGAAGACCCAGTACTTC
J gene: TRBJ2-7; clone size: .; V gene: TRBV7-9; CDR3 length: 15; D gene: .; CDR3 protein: CASSLAARAFGEQYF; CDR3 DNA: TGTGCCAGCAGCTTGGCGGCGAGGGCGTTTGGCGAGCAGTACTTC
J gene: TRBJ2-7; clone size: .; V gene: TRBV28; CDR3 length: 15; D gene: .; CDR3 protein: CASLRVGQEGYEQYF; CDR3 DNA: TGTGCCAGTCTTCGGGTCGGGCAGGAAGGCTACGAGCAGTACTTC
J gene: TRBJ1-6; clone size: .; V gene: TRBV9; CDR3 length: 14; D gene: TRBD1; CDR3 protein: CASSARQGGSPLHF; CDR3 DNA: TGTGCCAGCAGCGCCCGACAGGGGGGTTCACCCCTCCACTTT
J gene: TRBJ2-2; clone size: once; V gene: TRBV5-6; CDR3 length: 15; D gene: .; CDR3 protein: CASSFSTGNTGELFF; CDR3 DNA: TGTGCCAGCAGCTTCTCAACAGGGAACACCGGGGAGCTGTTTTTT
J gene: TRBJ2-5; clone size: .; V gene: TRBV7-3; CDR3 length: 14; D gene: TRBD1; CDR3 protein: CASSPGTAQETQYF; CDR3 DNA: TGTGCCAGCAGCCCGGGGACAGCCCAAGAGACCCAGTACTTC
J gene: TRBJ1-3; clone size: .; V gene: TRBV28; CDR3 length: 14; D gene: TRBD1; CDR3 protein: CASSLGQGANTIYF; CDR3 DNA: TGTGCCAGCAGTTTAGGGCAGGGGGCGAACACCATATATTTT
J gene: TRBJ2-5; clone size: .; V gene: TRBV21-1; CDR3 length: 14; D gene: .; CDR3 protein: CAWAGQGAPETQYF; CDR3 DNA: TGTGCCTGGGCCGGACAGGGGGCCCCAGAGACCCAGTACTTC
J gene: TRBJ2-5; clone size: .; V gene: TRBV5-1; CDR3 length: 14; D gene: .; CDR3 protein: CASSLVQEQGTQYF; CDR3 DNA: TGCGCCAGCAGCTTGGTCCAGGAACAAGGGACCCAGTACTTC
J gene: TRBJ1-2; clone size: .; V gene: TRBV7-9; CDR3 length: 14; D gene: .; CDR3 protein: CASSLGQSPYGYTF; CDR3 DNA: TGTGCCAGCAGCTTGGGGCAGTCCCCCTATGGCTACACCTTC
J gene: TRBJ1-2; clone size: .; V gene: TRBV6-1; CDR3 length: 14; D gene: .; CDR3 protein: CASYQDIPPEGYTF; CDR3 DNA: TGTGCCAGCTATCAAGACATACCCCCGGAGGGCTACACCTTC